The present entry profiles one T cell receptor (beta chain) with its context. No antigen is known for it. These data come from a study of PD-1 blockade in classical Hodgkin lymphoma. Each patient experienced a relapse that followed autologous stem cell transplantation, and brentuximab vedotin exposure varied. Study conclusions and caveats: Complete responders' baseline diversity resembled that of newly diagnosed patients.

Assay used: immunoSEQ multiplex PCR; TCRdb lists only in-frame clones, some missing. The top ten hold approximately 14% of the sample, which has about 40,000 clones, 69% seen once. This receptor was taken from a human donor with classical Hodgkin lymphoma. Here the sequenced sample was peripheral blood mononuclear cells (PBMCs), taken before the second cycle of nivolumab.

Here the CDR3 reads CASSLQGYEQYF. For the CDR3, the DNA is TGTGCCAGCAGCCTACAGGGGTACGAGCAGTACTTC. This chain links TRBV2 with TRBJ2-7; 7 bases line up with TRBD1. The ends lost 6 bases at V and 4 bases at J; junction bases unmatched: 3. This CDR3 is built from 12 residues. The germline gives CDR1 SNHLY, CDR2 FYNNEI.